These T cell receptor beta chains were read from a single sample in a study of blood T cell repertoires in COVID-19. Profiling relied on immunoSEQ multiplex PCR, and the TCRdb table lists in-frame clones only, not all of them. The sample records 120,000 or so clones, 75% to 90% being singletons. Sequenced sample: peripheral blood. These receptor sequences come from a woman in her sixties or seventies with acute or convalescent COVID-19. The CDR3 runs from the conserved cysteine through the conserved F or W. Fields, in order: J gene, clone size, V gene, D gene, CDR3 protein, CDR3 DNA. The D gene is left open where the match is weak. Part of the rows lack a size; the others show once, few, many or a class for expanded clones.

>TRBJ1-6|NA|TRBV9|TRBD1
CASSVEGAGDSPLHF
TGTGCCAGCAGCGTAGAGGGGGCCGGGGATTCACCCCTCCACTTT
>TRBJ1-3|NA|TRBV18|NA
CASSQGQLSGNTIYF
TGTGCCAGCTCCCAAGGACAGCTCTCTGGAAACACCATATATTTT
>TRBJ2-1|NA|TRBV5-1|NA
CASSLDQGREQFF
TGCGCCAGCAGCTTGGATCAGGGGCGAGAGCAGTTCTTC
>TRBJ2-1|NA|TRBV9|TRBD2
CASSAGTSTNEQFF
TGTGCCAGCAGCGCAGGGACTAGCACCAATGAGCAGTTCTTC
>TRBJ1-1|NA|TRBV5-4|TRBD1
CASSLGGAGMNTEAFF
TGTGCCAGCAGCTTAGGGGGCGCGGGTATGAACACTGAAGCTTTCTTT
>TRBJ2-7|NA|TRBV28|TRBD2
CASRLGTGGPYEQYF
TGTGCCAGCAGACTCGGAACGGGGGGGCCCTACGAGCAGTACTTC
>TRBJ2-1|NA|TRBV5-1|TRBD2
CASGTSGEYNEQFF
TGCGCCAGTGGGACTAGCGGGGAATACAATGAGCAGTTCTTC
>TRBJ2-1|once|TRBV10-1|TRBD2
CASQPGTRHNEQFF
TGCGCCAGCCAGCCCGGGACTAGGCACAATGAGCAGTTCTTC
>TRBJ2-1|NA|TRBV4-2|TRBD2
CASSQVVSGVGEQFF
TGTGCCAGCAGCCAAGTGGTTAGCGGGGTGGGTGAGCAGTTCTTC
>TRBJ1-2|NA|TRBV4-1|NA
CASSQVGAGSYGYTF
TGCGCCAGCAGCCAAGTGGGGGCCGGTAGCTATGGCTACACCTTC
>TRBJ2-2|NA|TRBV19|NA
CASSTGQPNTGELFF
TGTGCCAGTAGTACTGGACAACCGAACACCGGGGAGCTGTTTTTT
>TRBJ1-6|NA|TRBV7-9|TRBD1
CASSTTGAYSPLHF
TGTGCCAGCAGCACAACAGGGGCTTATTCACCCCTCCACTTT
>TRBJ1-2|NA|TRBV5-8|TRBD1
CATGQGYGYTF
TGTGCCACCGGACAGGGGTATGGCTACACCTTC
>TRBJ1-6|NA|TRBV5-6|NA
CASSLLNSPLHF
TGTGCCAGCAGCTTGCTGAATTCACCCCTCCACTTT
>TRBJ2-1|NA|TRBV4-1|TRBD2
CASSLPLAGGRGEQFF
TGCGCCAGCAGCCTCCCCCTAGCGGGGGGACGGGGTGAGCAGTTCTTC
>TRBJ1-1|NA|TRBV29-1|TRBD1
CSVGQGRNTEAFF
TGCAGCGTAGGACAGGGCCGGAACACTGAAGCTTTCTTT
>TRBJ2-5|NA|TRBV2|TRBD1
CASRVGTVLQETQYF
TGTGCCAGCAGAGTTGGGACAGTTCTCCAAGAGACCCAGTACTTC
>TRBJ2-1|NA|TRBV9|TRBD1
CASSGGQGSDEQFF
TGTGCCAGCAGCGGGGGACAGGGTTCGGATGAGCAGTTCTTC
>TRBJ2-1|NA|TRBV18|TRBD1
CASSPVTGGDEQFF
TGTGCCAGCTCACCCGTGACAGGGGGCGATGAGCAGTTCTTC
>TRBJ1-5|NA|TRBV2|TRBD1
CASRDRRNQPQHF
TGTGCCAGCAGGGACAGGAGAAATCAGCCCCAGCATTTT
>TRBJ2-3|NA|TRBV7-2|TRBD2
CASSLNGGGNTDTQYF
TGTGCCAGCAGCTTAAATGGCGGGGGGAACACAGATACGCAGTATTTT
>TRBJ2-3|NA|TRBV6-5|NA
CASSYSALERDTQYF
TGTGCCAGCAGTTATTCAGCACTGGAGAGGGATACGCAGTATTTT
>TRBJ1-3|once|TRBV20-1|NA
CSARSTHTIYF
TGCAGTGCTAGGAGTACGCACACCATATATTTT
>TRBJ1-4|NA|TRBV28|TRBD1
CASSELTGVFPTNEKLFF
TGTGCCAGCAGTGAATTAACAGGGGTTTTTCCAACTAATGAAAAACTGTTTTTT
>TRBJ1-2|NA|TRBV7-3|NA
CASSSSGSGGGGYTF
TGTGCCAGCAGCTCCTCAGGGTCCGGGGGAGGCGGCTACACCTTC
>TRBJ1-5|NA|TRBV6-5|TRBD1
CASRAGTVNQPQHF
TGTGCCAGCCGGGCGGGGACAGTCAATCAGCCCCAGCATTTT
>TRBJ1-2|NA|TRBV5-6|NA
CASSPRADTGYTF
TGTGCCAGCAGCCCCCGCGCGGACACGGGCTACACCTTC
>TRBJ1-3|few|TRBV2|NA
CASSNRVTGNTIYF
TGTGCCAGCAGTAACAGGGTTACTGGAAACACCATATATTTT
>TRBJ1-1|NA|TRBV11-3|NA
CASSLGSVTEAFF
TGTGCCAGCAGCTTAGGCTCAGTCACTGAAGCTTTCTTT
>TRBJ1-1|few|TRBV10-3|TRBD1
CATTGTENTEAFF
TGTGCCACCACCGGGACAGAGAACACTGAAGCTTTCTTT
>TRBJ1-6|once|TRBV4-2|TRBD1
CASSRPDRDIRSPLHF
TGTGCCAGCAGCCGCCCGGACAGGGATATCAGGTCACCCCTCCACTTT
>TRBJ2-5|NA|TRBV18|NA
CASSPQGSQETQYF
TGTGCCAGCTCACCACAGGGGTCACAAGAGACCCAGTACTTC
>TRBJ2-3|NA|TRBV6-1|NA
CASSDGGGGDTQYF
TGTGCCAGCAGTGACGGTGGGGGGGGCGATACGCAGTATTTT
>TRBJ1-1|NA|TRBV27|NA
CASSTLGNTEAFF
TGTGCCAGCAGTACCCTAGGGAACACTGAAGCTTTCTTT
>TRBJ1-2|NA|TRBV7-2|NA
CASSLGGLSNYGYTF
TGTGCCAGCAGCTTAGGGGGCCTCTCTAACTATGGCTACACCTTC
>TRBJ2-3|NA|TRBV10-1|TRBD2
CASSSGLAVVPDTQYF
TGCGCCAGCAGTTCCGGACTAGCTGTGGTCCCAGATACGCAGTATTTT
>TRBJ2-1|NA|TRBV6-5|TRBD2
CASSYGGGASNEQFF
TGTGCCAGCAGTTATGGCGGGGGGGCGTCTAATGAGCAGTTCTTC
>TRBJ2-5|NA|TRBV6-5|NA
CAGRAGEETQYF
TGTGCCGGCCGGGCAGGGGAAGAGACCCAGTACTTC
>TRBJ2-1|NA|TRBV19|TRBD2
CATLAGGSYNEQFF
TGTGCCACCCTAGCGGGGGGGTCCTACAATGAGCAGTTCTTC
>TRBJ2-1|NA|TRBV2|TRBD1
CASRGRTGLGEQFF
TGTGCCAGCAGGGGGCGGACAGGCCTTGGGGAGCAGTTCTTC
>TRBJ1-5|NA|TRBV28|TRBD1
CASRQTGTGALRPYSNQPQHF
TGTGCCAGCAGGCAGACCGGGACAGGGGCGCTTAGACCCTATAGCAATCAGCCCCAGCATTTT
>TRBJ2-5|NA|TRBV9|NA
CASSVGTDRYQETQYF
TGTGCCAGCAGCGTAGGTACTGACAGGTACCAAGAGACCCAGTACTTC